One sample yielded the 3 T cell receptor beta chains listed below, sequenced in a study of blood T cell repertoires in COVID-19. Libraries were prepared by immunoSEQ multiplex PCR; TCRdb keeps only in-frame clonotypes and omits some of them. The sample has 130,000 or so clones, 70% to 85% seen once. The sequencing sample was made of PBMCs or T cells enriched from blood (not recorded which). The receptors were gathered from a middle-aged man who had recovered from COVID-19.

The V and J genes are TRBV6-5 and TRBJ2-7; D might be TRBD1 (6 bases). The CDR3 has 15 amino acids. In germline, CDR1 is MNHEY, CDR2 SVGAGI. Trimming removed 5 bases from V and 3 bases from J, with 17 bases in between. The CDR3 here is CASSHRTAPFYEQYF. DNA of the CDR3: TGTGCCAGCAGTCACCGGACAGCTCCATTCTACGAGCAGTACTTC.

The chain is built from TRBV10-3 and TRBJ2-7, with TRBD2 matching 11 bases. The CDR3 is 14 residues long. Germline values: CDR1 ENHRY, CDR2 SYGVKD. Unmatched junction bases numbered 3, after V lost 5 bases and J lost 3 bases. CDR3 in DNA: TGTGCCATCAGTCTAGCGGGGGGAGGCTACGAGCAGTACTTC. It translates to CAISLAGGGYEQYF.

As regards this clone: Other nucleotide sequences from this sample produce the same CDR3. The chain recombines TRBV7-9 with TRBJ1-1; possibly TRBD1 for D (5 bases). The CDR3 runs to 14 residues. The V gene's germline CDR1 is SEHNR and CDR2 FQNEAQ (reference sequence). V was shortened by 2 bases and J by 1 base, with 8 bases between the two germline ends. The CDR3 loop reads CASSLRQGNTEAFF. CDR3 nucleotides: TGTGCCAGCAGCTTACGCCAGGGGAACACTGAAGCTTTCTTT.